The present T cell receptor (beta chain) was sequenced within a study of identical twins. The CDR3 loop spans 16 amino acids. Trimming at V came to 6 bases and at J to 0 bases, leaving 3 bases not matched to a gene. Germline V gives CDR1 DFQATT, CDR2 SNEGSKA (reference sequence). Findings and caveats of the study: Because invariant MAIT and iNKT cells could be present, zero-insertion analyses could be partly confounded. Models underestimated TCR alpha sharing (out-of-frame) in monozygotic twins. Beta out-of-frame sequences showed weaker excess twin sharing.

All of the donors were Caucasians in good health. Each CDR3 protein is one row after TCRdb ran MiXCR on the 5' RACE reads. The profile shows some 260,000 distinct CDR3 sequences, roughly an eighth of them singletons. This clonotype was observed a few times. Its cognate antigen is unknown. V and J are TRBV20-1 and TRBJ2-2; 14 nucleotides match TRBD2. The sequence derives from a woman aged 18 to 35 in good health. Source material: memory (CD45RO+) T cells sorted from blood. The CDR3 nucleotides are TGCAGTGCAACGGGACTAGCGGGGGCGAACACCGGGGAGCTGTTTTTT. Protein sequence: CSATGLAGANTGELFF.